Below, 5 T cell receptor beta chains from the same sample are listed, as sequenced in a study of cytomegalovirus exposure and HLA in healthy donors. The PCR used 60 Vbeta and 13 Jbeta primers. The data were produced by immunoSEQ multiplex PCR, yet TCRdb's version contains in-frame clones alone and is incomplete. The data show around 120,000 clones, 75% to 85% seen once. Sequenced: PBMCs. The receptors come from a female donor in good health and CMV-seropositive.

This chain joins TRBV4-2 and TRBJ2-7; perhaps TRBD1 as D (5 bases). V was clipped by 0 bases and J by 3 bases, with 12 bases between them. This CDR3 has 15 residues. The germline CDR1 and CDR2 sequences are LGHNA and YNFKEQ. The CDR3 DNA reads TGTGCCAGCAGCCAAGATCGCCAGGGTGACTACGAGCAGTACTTC. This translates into CASSQDRQGDYEQYF.

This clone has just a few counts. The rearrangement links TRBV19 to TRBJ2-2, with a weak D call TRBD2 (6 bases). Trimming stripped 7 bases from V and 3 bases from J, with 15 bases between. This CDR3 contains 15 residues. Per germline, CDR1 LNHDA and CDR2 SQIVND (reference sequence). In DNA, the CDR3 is TGTGCCAGTATCAGTGGGGGGTTGGACACCGGGGAGCTGTTTTTT. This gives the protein CASISGGLDTGELFF.

Here the CDR3 reads CASSYSDRPSLITF. CDR3 sequence (DNA): TGTGCCAGCAGTTACTCCGACAGGCCCTCCTTGATAACCTTC. The chain recombines TRBV6-5 with TRBJ1-2; tentative D call: TRBD1 (6 bases). This CDR3 contains 14 residues. Germline V lookup: CDR1 MNHEY, CDR2 SVGAGI. V lost 0 bases, J lost 14 bases, and 19 bases lay in between.

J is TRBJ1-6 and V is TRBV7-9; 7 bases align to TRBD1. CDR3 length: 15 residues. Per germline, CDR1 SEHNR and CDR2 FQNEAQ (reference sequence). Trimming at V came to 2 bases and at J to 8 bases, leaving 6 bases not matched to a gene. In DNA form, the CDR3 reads TGTGCCAGCAGCTTACTAGGGGGCGGTGATTCACCCCTCCACTTT. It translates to CASSLLGGGDSPLHF. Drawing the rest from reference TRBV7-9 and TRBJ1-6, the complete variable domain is DTGVSQNPRHKITKRGQNVTFRCDPISEHNRLYWYRQTLGQGPEFLTYFQNEAQLEKSRLLSDRFSAERPKGSFSTLEIQRTEQGDSAMYLCASSLLGGGDSPLHFGNGTRLTVT.

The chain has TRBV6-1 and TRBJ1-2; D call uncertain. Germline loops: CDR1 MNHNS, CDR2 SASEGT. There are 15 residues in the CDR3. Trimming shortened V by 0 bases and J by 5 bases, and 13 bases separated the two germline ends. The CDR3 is CASSEALVARYGYTF. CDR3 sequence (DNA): TGTGCCAGCAGTGAAGCCCTGGTTGCTCGGTATGGCTACACCTTC.